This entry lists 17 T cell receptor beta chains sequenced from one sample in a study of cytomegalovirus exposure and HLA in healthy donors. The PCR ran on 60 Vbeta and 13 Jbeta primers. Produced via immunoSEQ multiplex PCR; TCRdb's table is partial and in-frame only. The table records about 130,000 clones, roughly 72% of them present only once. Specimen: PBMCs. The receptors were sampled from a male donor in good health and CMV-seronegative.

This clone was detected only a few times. In DNA, the CDR3 is TGTGCCTGGAGTGTAGATGGGGGCGTTGGGACCTTTCGACGACCCTATGGCTACACCTTC. Encoded protein: CAWSVDGGVGTFRRPYGYTF. The chain links TRBV30 to TRBJ1-2; D is possibly TRBD1 (6 bases). The CDR3 covers 20 residues. The V gene's germline CDR1 is GTSNPN and CDR2 SVGIG (reference sequence). Trimming left V 0 bases short and J 4 bases short, with 30 bases between.

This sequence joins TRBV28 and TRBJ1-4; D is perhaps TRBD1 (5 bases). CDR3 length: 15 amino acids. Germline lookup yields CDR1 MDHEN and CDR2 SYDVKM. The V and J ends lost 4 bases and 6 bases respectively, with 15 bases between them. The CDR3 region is CASSWKGIMDEKLFF. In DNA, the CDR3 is TGTGCCAGCAGTTGGAAGGGGATAATGGATGAAAAACTGTTTTTT.

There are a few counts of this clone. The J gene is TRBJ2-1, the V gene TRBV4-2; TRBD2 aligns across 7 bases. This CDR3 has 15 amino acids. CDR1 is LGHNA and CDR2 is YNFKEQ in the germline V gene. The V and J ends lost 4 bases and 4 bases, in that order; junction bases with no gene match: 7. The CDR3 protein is CASSLLGGEYNEQFF. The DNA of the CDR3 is TGTGCCAGCAGCCTCCTTGGGGGGGAGTACAATGAGCAGTTCTTC.

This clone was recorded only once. CDR3 DNA: TGTGCCTGGAGTGCGGGACATCCCGGGTACGAGCAGTACTTC. This encodes CAWSAGHPGYEQYF. The V and J genes are TRBV30 and TRBJ2-7; D possibly corresponds to TRBD1 (6 bases). Trimming pared 1 base from V and 4 bases from J, leaving 14 bases between. The CDR3 is made up of 14 amino acids. Germline V gene sequence: CDR1 GTSNPN, CDR2 SVGIG (reference sequence).

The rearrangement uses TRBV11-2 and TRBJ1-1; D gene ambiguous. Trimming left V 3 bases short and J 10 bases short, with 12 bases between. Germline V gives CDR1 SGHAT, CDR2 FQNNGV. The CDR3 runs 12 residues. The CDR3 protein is CASSLSGFGAFF. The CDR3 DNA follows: TGTGCCAGCAGCTTGAGCGGCTTCGGAGCTTTCTTT.

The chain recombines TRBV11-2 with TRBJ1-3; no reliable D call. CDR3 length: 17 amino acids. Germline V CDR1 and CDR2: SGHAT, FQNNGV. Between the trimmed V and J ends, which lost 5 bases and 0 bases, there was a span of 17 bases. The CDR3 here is CASSRKEAQSSGNTIYF. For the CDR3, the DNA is TGTGCCAGCAGCCGCAAAGAGGCTCAGAGCTCTGGAAACACCATATATTTT.

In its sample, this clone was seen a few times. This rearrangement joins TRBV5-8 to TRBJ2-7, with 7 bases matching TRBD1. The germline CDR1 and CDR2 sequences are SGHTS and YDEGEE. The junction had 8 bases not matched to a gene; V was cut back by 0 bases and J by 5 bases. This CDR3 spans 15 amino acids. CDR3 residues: CASSLEPLGGHEQYF. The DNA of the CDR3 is TGTGCCAGCAGCTTGGAGCCATTAGGGGGCCACGAGCAGTACTTC.

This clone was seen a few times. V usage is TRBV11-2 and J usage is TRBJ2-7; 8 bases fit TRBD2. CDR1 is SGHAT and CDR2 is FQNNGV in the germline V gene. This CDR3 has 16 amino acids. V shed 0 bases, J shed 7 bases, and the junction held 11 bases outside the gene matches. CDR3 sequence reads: CASSLEPAGALREQYF. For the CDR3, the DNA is TGTGCCAGCAGCTTAGAGCCAGCGGGAGCGTTACGAGAGCAGTACTTC.

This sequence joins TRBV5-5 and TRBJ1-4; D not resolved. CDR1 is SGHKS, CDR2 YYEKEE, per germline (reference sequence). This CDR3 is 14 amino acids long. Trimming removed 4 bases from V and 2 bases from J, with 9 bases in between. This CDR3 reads CASSLGDTNEKLFF. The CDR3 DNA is TGTGCCAGCAGCCTCGGGGATACTAATGAAAAACTGTTTTTT.

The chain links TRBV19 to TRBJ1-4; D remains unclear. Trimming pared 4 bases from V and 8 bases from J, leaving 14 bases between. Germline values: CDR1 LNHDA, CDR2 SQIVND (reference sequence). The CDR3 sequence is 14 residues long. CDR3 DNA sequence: TGTGCCAGTAGTAAACCGGGAACACGAGAAAAACTGTTTTTT. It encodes CASSKPGTREKLFF.

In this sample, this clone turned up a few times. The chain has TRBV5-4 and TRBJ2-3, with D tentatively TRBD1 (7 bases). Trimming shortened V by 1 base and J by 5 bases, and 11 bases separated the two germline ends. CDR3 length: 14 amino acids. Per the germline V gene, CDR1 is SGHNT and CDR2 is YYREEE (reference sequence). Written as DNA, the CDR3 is TGTGCCAGCAGCTTGAATCAGGGGGGAGATACGCAGTATTTT. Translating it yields CASSLNQGGDTQYF.

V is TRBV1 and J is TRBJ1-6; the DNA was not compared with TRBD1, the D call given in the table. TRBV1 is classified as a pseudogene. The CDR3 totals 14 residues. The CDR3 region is CTSLRTGTNSPLHF. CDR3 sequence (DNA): TGCACCAGCCTCCGGACAGGGACTAATTCACCCCTCCACTTT.

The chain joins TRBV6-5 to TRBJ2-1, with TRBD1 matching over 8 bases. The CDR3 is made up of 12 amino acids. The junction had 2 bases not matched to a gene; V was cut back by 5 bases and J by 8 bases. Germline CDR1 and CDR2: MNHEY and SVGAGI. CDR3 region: CASSDRGYEQFF. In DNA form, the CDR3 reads TGTGCCAGCAGTGACAGGGGATATGAGCAGTTCTTC.

This CDR3 is CATAGTDFNYGYTF. The CDR3 DNA is TGTGCCACCGCAGGGACAGATTTTAACTATGGCTACACCTTC. The chain combines TRBV28 with TRBJ1-2; 7 bases match TRBD1. This CDR3 comprises 14 residues. From germline, CDR1 is MDHEN and CDR2 SYDVKM. J was trimmed by 1 base and V by 10 bases; bases with no gene match: 9.

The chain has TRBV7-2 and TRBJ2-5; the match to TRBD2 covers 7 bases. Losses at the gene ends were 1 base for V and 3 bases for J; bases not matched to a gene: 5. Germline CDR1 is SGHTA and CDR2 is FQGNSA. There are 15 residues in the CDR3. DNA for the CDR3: TGTGCCAGCAGCTTAGTGCCTAGCGGAAAAGAGACCCAGTACTTC. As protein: CASSLVPSGKETQYF.

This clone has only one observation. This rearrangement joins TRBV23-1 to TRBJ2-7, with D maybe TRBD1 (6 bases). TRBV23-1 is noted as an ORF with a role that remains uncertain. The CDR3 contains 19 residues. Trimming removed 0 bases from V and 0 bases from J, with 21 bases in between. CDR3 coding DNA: TGCGCCAGCAGTCAATCGTTCGTCGTTGGCGGACAGAACTCCTACGAGCAGTACTTC. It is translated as CASSQSFVVGGQNSYEQYF.

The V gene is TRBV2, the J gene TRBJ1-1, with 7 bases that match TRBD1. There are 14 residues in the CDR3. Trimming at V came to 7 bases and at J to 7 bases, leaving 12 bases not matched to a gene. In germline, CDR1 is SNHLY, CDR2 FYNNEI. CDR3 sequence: CASTRTPRQGEAFF. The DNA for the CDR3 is TGTGCCAGCACCCGAACCCCGAGACAGGGTGAAGCTTTCTTT.